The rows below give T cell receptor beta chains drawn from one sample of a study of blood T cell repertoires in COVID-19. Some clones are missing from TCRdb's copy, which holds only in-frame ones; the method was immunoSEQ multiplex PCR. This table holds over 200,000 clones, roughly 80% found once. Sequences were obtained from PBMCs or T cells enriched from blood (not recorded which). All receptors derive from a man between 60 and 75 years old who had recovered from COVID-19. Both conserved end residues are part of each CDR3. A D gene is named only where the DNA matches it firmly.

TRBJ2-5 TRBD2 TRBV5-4 TGTGCCAGCAGTCCCGGACTAGCGGGGGAAGAGACCCAGTACTTC CASSPGLAGEETQYF
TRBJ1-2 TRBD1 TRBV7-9 TGTGCCAGCAGCTTTACAGGGGTAGATGGCTACACCTTC CASSFTGVDGYTF
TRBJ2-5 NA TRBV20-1 TGCAGTGCTACTAGCTCAGAGACCCAGTACTTC CSATSSETQYF
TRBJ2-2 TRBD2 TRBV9 TGTGCCAGCAGCGAGCGACTAGCCGGCACTGGGGAGCTGTTTTTT CASSERLAGTGELFF
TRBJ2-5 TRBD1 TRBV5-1 TGCGCCAGCAGCCCTACAGGGGCGCTGGAGACCCAGTACTTC CASSPTGALETQYF
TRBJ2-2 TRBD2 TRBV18 TGTGCCAGCTCACCACCCCGAGGACTAGCGGGGGGACCGAACACCGGGGAGCTGTTTTTT CASSPPRGLAGGPNTGELFF
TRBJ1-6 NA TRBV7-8 TGTGCCAGCAGCTGGAGAGATAGGGGCAATTCACCCCTCCACTTT CASSWRDRGNSPLHF
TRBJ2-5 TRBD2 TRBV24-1 TGTGCCACCGGCAAACTAGCGGGGGGGCGAGAGACCCAGTACTTC CATGKLAGGRETQYF
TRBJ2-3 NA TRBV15 TGTGCCACCAGCAAAACAGGGCAAGATACGCAGTATTTT CATSKTGQDTQYF
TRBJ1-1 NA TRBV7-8 TGTGCCAGCAGCACCCACCGAAGTCCGTTAGAGACTGAAGCTTTCTTT CASSTHRSPLETEAFF
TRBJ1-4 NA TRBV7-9 TGTGCCAGCAGTCAAGTAGGAACAGGGATCGAAAAACTGTTTTTT CASSQVGTGIEKLFF
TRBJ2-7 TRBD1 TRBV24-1 TGTGCCACCAGTCCCGGGACAGGGGTCGGCGAGCAGTACTTC CATSPGTGVGEQYF
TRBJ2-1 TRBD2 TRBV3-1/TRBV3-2 TGTGCCAGCAGCCAAGCAATAGCGGGGGGCTACAATGAGCAGTTCTTC CASSQAIAGGYNEQFF
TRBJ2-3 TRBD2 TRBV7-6 TGTGCCAGCAGCTCCTCACTAGCGGGGGCCACAGATACGCAGTATTTT CASSSSLAGATDTQYF
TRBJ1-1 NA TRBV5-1 TGCGCCAGCAGCTTGGACAGTCTGAACACTGAAGCTTTCTTT CASSLDSLNTEAFF
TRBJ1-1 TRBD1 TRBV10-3 TGTGCCATCAGTGGCCAGGGGGCCGGCACTGAAGCTTTCTTT CAISGQGAGTEAFF
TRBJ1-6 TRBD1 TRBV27 TGTGCCAGCAGTCCAGACAGGGCCAAAAATTCACCCCTCCACTTT CASSPDRAKNSPLHF